This TCR beta chain was captured by sequencing in a study of T cell responses to AZD1222 COVID-19 vaccine. The wider study: Whether given at about 4 or about 12 weeks, second doses were pooled. Study-level results: Once two AZD1222 doses were given, Spike-specific TCR breadth and depth went up. In the spike-specific TCR repertoire, nearly half reportedly target unmutated variant regions.

TCRdb's table, derived via immunoSEQ multiplex PCR, lists solely in-frame clones and lacks some. The data hold 100,000 or so clones, with about 89% observed a single time. Trimming shortened V by 0 bases and J by 5 bases, and 11 bases separated the two germline ends. The CDR3 extends over 15 amino acids. Germline V gene data show CDR1 as LNHNV and CDR2 as YYDKDF (reference sequence). Worth noting for this clone: The antigen is unknown.

The sequencing used peripheral blood, collected on day 0 of AZD1222 vaccination. This TCR came from an adult in good health. The chain joins TRBV15 to TRBJ1-3; D not resolved. The CDR3 reads CATSRERVGRNTIYF. The CDR3 DNA is TGTGCCACCAGCAGAGAAAGGGTTGGTAGAAACACCATATATTTT.